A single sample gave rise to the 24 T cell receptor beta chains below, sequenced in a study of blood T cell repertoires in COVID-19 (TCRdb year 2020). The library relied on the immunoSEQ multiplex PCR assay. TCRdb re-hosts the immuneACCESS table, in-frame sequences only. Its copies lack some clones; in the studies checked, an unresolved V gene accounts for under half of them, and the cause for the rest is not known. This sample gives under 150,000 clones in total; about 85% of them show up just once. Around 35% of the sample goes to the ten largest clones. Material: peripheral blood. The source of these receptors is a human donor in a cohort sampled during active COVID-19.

For the CDR3, the DNA is TGTGCCAGCAAGGGGGACACAAAATCCTACGAGCAGTACTTC. This sequence encodes CASKGDTKSYEQYF. The rearrangement uses TRBV6-5 and TRBJ2-7, with a tentative D call TRBD1 (6 bases). Germline V lookup: CDR1 MNHEY, CDR2 SVGAGI. V was clipped by 7 bases and J by 1 base, with 14 bases between them. This CDR3 contains 14 residues.

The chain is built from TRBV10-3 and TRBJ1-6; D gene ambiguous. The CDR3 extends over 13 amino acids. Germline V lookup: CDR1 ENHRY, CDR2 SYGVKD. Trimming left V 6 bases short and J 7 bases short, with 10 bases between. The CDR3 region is CAIRRELNSPLHF. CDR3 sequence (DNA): TGTGCCATCAGACGGGAGCTCAATTCACCCCTCCACTTT.

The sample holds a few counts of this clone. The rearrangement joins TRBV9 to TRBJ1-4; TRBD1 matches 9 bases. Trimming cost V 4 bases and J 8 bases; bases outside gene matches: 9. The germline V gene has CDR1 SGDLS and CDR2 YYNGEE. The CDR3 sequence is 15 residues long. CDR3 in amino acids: CASSPNRGRREKLFF. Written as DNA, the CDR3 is TGTGCCAGCAGCCCCAACAGGGGGCGTAGGGAAAAACTGTTTTTT. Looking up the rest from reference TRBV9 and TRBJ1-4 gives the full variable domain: DSGVTQTPKHLITATGQRVTLRCSPRSGDLSVYWYQQSLDQGLQFLIQYYNGEERAKGNILERFSAQQFPDLHSELNLSSLELGDSALYFCASSPNRGRREKLFFGSGTQLSVL.

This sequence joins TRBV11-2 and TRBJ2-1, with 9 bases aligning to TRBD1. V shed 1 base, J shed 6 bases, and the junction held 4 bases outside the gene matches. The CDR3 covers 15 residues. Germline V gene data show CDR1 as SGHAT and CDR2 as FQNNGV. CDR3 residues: CASSLGQGGGNEQFF. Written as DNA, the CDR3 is TGTGCCAGCAGCTTAGGACAGGGGGGAGGCAATGAGCAGTTCTTC.

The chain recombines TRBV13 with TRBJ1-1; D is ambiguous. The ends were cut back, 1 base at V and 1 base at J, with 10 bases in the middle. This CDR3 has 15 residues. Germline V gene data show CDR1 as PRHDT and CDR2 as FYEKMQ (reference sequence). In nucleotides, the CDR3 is TGTGCCAGCAGCTTAGACGGCCGGGGGAACACTGAAGCTTTCTTT. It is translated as CASSLDGRGNTEAFF.

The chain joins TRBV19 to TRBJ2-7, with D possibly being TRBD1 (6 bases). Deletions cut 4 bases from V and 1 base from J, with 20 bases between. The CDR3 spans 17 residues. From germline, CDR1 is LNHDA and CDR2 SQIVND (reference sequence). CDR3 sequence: CASSTFLQGRASYEQYF. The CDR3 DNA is TGTGCCAGTAGTACCTTCTTACAGGGTAGGGCGTCCTACGAGCAGTACTTC.

The CDR3 region is CSAVRADRVNGEAFF. In nucleotides, the CDR3 is TGCAGCGCCGTCCGGGCGGACAGGGTTAATGGTGAAGCTTTCTTT. This chain uses TRBV29-1 with TRBJ1-1; 8 bases fit TRBD1. Losses at the gene ends were 7 bases for V and 7 bases for J; bases not matched to a gene: 17. The CDR3 runs to 15 residues. Per the germline V gene, CDR1 is SQVTM and CDR2 is ANQGSEA. The full variable domain, its missing parts supplied by reference TRBV29-1 and TRBJ1-1, is SAVISQKPSRDICQRGTSLTIQCQVDSQVTMMFWYRQQPGQSLTLIATANQGSEATYESGFVIDKFPISRPNLTFSTLTVSNMSPEDSSIYLCSAVRADRVNGEAFFGQGTRLTVV.

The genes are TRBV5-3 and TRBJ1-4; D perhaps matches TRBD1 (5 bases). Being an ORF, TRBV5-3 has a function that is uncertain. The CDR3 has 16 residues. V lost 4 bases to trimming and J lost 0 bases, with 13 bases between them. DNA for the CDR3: TGTGCCAGAAGCAAGACAGTATTGGCAACTAATGAAAAACTGTTTTTT. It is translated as CARSKTVLATNEKLFF.

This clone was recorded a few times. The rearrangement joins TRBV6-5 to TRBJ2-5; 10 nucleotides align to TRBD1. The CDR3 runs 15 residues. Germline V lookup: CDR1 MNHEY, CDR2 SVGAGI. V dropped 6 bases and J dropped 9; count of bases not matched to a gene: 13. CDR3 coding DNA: TGTGCCAGCAGCCCGGGACAGGGGCGGATTGGGGCCCAGTACTTC. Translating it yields CASSPGQGRIGAQYF.

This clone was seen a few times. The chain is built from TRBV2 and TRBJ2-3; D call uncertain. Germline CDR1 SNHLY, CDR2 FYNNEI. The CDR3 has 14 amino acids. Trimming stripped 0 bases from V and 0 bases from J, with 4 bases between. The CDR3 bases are TGTGCCAGCAGTGAAGCGAGTAGCACAGATACGCAGTATTTT. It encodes CASSEASSTDTQYF.

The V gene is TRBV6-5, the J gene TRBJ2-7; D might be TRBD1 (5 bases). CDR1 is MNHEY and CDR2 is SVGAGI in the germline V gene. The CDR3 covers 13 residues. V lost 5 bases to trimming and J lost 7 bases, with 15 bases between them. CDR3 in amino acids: CASSTKTVPEQYF. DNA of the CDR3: TGTGCCAGCAGTACAAAGACAGTACCTGAGCAGTACTTC.

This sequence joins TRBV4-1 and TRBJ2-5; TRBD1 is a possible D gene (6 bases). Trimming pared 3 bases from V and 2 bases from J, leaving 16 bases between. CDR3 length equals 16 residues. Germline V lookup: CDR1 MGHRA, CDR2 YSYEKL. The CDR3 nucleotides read TGCGCCAGCAGCCACTGGCAGGGGCGGTCACAAGAGACCCAGTACTTC. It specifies CASSHWQGRSQETQYF.

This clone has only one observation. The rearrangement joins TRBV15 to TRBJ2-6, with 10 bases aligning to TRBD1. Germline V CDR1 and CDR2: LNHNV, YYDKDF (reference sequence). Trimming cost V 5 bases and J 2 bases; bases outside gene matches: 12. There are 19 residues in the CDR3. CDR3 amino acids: CATSPTPGQGRPGANVLTF. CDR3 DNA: TGTGCCACCAGCCCCACCCCGGGACAGGGGAGGCCTGGGGCCAACGTCCTGACTTTC. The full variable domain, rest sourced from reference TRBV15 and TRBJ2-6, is DAMVIQNPRYQVTQFGKPVTLSCSQTLNHNVMYWYQQKSSQAPKLLFHYYDKDFNNEADTPDNFQSRRPNTSFCFLDIRSPGLGDTAMYLCATSPTPGQGRPGANVLTFGAGSRLTVL.

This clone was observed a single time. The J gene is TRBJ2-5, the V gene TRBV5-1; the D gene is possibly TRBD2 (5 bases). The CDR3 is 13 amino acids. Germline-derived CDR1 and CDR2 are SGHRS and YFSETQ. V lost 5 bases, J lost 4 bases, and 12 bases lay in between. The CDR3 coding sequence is TGCGCCAGCAGAAACCTGGCGGGAGAGACCCAGTACTTC. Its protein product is CASRNLAGETQYF.

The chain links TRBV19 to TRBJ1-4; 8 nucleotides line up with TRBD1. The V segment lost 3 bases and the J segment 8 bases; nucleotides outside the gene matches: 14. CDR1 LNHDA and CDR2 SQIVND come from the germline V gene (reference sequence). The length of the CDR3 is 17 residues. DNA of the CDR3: TGTGCCAGTAGTATGCCGGGACAGGCGAAGGGGACGGAAAAACTGTTTTTT. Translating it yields CASSMPGQAKGTEKLFF.

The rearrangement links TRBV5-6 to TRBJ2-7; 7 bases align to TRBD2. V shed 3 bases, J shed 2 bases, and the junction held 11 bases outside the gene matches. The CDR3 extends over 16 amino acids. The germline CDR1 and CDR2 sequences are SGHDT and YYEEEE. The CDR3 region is CASSSLAIRGAYEQYF. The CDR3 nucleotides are TGTGCCAGCAGCTCCTTGGCAATCCGGGGGGCCTACGAGCAGTACTTC.

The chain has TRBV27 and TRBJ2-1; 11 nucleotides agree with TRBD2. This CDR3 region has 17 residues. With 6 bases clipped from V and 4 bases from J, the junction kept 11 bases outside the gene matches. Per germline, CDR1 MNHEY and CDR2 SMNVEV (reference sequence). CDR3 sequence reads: CASSRLHTSGGYNEQFF. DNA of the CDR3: TGTGCCAGCAGCCGGCTGCACACTAGCGGGGGTTACAATGAGCAGTTCTTC.

CDR3: CASSFRTSPDTQYF. The DNA for the CDR3 is TGTGCCAGCAGCTTCCGGACTAGCCCAGATACGCAGTATTTT. The chain recombines TRBV5-4 with TRBJ2-3; 8 bases map to TRBD2. V lost 2 bases and J lost 4; bases outside the gene matches: 3. The CDR3 is 14 residues long. Germline V gene data show CDR1 as SGHNT and CDR2 as YYREEE (reference sequence).

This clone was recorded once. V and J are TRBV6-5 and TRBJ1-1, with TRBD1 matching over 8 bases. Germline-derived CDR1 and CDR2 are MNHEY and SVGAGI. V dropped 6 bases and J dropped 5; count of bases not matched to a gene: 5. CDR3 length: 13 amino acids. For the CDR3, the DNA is TGTGCCAGCAGAGGACAGGGCGGTACTGAAGCTTTCTTT. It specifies CASRGQGGTEAFF.

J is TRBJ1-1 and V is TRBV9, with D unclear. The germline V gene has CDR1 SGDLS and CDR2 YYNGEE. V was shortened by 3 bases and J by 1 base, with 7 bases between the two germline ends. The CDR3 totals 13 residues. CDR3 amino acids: CASSDGGNTEAFF. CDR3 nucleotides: TGTGCCAGCAGCGATGGCGGGAACACTGAAGCTTTCTTT.

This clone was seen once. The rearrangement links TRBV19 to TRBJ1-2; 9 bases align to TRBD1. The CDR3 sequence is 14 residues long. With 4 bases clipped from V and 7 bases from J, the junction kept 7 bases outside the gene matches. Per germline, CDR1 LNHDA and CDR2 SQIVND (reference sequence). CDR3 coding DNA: TGTGCCAGTAGTAAACCGGGACAGGGAGGTGGCTACACCTTC. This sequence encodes CASSKPGQGGGYTF.

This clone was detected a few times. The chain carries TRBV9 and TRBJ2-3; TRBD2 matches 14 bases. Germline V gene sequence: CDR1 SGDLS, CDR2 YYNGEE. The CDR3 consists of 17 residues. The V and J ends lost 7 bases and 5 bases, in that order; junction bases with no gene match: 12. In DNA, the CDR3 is TGTGCCAGCGGCGGCAGGACTAGCGGGGGGAAGGGAGATACGCAGTATTTT. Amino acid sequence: CASGGRTSGGKGDTQYF.

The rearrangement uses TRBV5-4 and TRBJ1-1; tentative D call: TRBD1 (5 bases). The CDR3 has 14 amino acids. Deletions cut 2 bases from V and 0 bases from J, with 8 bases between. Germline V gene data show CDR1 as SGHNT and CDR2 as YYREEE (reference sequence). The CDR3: CASSLQEMNTEAFF. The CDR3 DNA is TGTGCCAGCAGCTTACAGGAGATGAACACTGAAGCTTTCTTT.

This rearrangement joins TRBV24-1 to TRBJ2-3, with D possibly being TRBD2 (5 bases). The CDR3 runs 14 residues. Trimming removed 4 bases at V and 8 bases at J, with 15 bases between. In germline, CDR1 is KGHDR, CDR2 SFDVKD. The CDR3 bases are TGTGCCACCAGTGAGCCCACGGACTCGGGTACGCAGTATTTT. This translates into CATSEPTDSGTQYF.